The next 30 T cell receptor beta chains were all read from a single sample in a study of T cells in pancreatic ductal adenocarcinoma. No neoadjuvant therapy was given to the selected pancreatic ductal adenocarcinoma patients before their surgery. The data were produced by immunoSEQ multiplex PCR, yet TCRdb's version contains in-frame clones alone and is incomplete. Altogether about 98,000 clones are present, about 95% being singletons, with the ten largest covering roughly 3%. The sample taken for sequencing was PBMCs. The receptor set was obtained from a human donor with pancreatic ductal adenocarcinoma.

The V and J genes are TRBV7-6 and TRBJ2-7; possible D gene TRBD2, 5 bases. CDR3 length equals 13 residues. Trimming removed 1 base at V and 1 base at J, with 5 bases between. Per the germline V gene, CDR1 is SGHVS and CDR2 is FNYEAQ. CDR3 in DNA: TGTGCCAGCAGCTTAGGGGAGTCCTACGAGCAGTACTTC. Protein: CASSLGESYEQYF.

The rearrangement joins TRBV5-1 to TRBJ2-3; D is unclear. Germline lookup yields CDR1 SGHRS and CDR2 YFSETQ. V lost 6 bases and J 2 bases, leaving 7 bases between the germline ends. The CDR3 runs to 12 residues. CDR3 residues: CASTPSTDTQYF. CDR3 DNA sequence: TGCGCCAGCACCCCCTCCACAGATACGCAGTATTTT.

The V and J genes are TRBV28 and TRBJ1-2; possible D gene TRBD1, 6 bases. CDR1 and CDR2 from the germline V gene are MDHEN and SYDVKM. Trimming took 5 bases from V and 3 from J, leaving 10 bases between them. The CDR3 extends over 13 amino acids. This chain's CDR3 is CASSPRTDYGYTF. CDR3 DNA sequence: TGTGCCAGCAGTCCCAGGACAGACTATGGCTACACCTTC.

The CDR3 sequence is CASTRQGSHEELFF. The CDR3 DNA reads TGTGCCAGCACCCGACAGGGTTCCCATGAGGAGCTGTTTTTT. V is TRBV4-2 and J is TRBJ2-2; 7 bases align to TRBD1. Germline V CDR1 and CDR2: LGHNA, YNFKEQ. CDR3 length: 14 amino acids. The V segment lost 7 bases and the J segment 10 bases; nucleotides outside the gene matches: 12.

The chain has TRBV29-1 and TRBJ2-3; D gene uncertain. This CDR3 contains 12 residues. Trimming took 7 bases from V and 6 from J, leaving 14 bases between them. Germline values: CDR1 SQVTM, CDR2 ANQGSEA. This chain's CDR3 is CSAYQVADTQYF. In DNA form, the CDR3 reads TGCAGCGCTTACCAGGTGGCGGATACGCAGTATTTT.

The chain joins TRBV6-5 to TRBJ2-3; D possibly corresponds to TRBD1 (5 bases). This CDR3 has 12 residues. The germline CDR1 and CDR2 sequences are MNHEY and SVGAGI. Trimming left V 7 bases short and J 5 bases short, with 10 bases between. The CDR3 region has the DNA TGTGCCAGCAATCTGCAGGGAGATACGCAGTATTTT. Protein: CASNLQGDTQYF.

The genes are TRBV5-1 and TRBJ2-5; 7 nucleotides match TRBD1. The CDR3 extends over 14 amino acids. CDR1 SGHRS and CDR2 YFSETQ come from the germline V gene. The V and J ends lost 0 bases and 5 bases, in that order; junction bases with no gene match: 4. For the CDR3, the DNA is TGCGCCAGCAGCTTGGGTAGGGGGCACGAGACCCAGTACTTC. It codes for CASSLGRGHETQYF. The complete variable domain, with remaining parts taken from reference TRBV5-1 and TRBJ2-5, reads KAGVTQTPRYLIKTRGQQVTLSCSPISGHRSVSWYQQTPGQGLQFLFEYFSETQRNKGNFPGRFSGRQFSNSRSEMNVSTLELGDSALYLCASSLGRGHETQYFGPGTRLLVL.

The rearrangement links TRBV5-1 to TRBJ2-3; 7 nucleotides line up with TRBD2. V was clipped by 3 bases and J by 5 bases; unmatched bases: 12. This CDR3 comprises 16 residues. Germline V lookup: CDR1 SGHRS, CDR2 YFSETQ. The CDR3 sequence: CASSSSASGWGDTQYF. In nucleotides, the CDR3 is TGCGCCAGCAGCTCCAGCGCTAGCGGCTGGGGAGATACGCAGTATTTT.

This clone was found once. This rearrangement joins TRBV2 to TRBJ2-5; no clear D. Trimming removed 3 bases at V and 6 bases at J, with 11 bases between. Per the germline V gene, CDR1 is SNHLY and CDR2 is FYNNEI. This CDR3 region has 13 residues. CDR3 sequence reads: CASSESQFQTQYF. The CDR3 DNA reads as TGTGCCAGCAGTGAGTCCCAGTTTCAGACCCAGTACTTC.

V and J are TRBV30 and TRBJ2-1, with 8 bases identical to TRBD2. This CDR3 has 14 residues. After removal of 0 bases from V and 6 bases from J, the junction contained 4 bases not matched to a gene. Germline values: CDR1 GTSNPN, CDR2 SVGIG (reference sequence). The CDR3 sequence is CAWSVPGLANEQFF. CDR3 sequence (DNA): TGTGCCTGGAGTGTACCCGGACTAGCCAATGAGCAGTTCTTC.

This clone is categorized as large. V and J are TRBV4-1 and TRBJ1-1; the D is unclear. Germline V gene lookup returns CDR1 MGHRA and CDR2 YSYEKL. V was cut by 1 base and J by 7 bases, with 10 bases left in between. The length of the CDR3 is 13 residues. CDR3 DNA: TGCGCCAGCAGCCAAGGAGGCGGCGGTGAAGCTTTCTTT. Its protein product is CASSQGGGGEAFF.

V usage is TRBV6-5 and J usage is TRBJ2-7; maybe TRBD2 (6 bases). Germline V CDR1 and CDR2: MNHEY, SVGAGI. V dropped 6 bases and J dropped 9 bases, with 15 bases sitting between them. The length of the CDR3 is 12 residues. The CDR3 region is CASSPAMGGQYF. DNA for the CDR3: TGTGCCAGCAGCCCCGCTATGGGGGGGCAGTACTTC.

V usage is TRBV2 and J usage is TRBJ1-5; D may be TRBD1 (5 bases). The CDR3 has 14 amino acids. CDR1 and CDR2 (germline): SNHLY, FYNNEI. Trimming cost V 6 bases and J 5 bases, with 14 bases left between them. The chain's CDR3 is CASRGAQPYQPQHF. The CDR3 DNA reads as TGTGCCAGCAGAGGGGCCCAGCCATATCAGCCCCAGCATTTT.

J is TRBJ1-2 and V is TRBV28, with 7 bases fitting TRBD1. This CDR3 has 13 residues. Germline V lookup: CDR1 MDHEN, CDR2 SYDVKM. Germline trimming cut 6 bases from V and 7 bases from J; bases unmatched to any gene: 8. This CDR3 reads CASSLTQGGGYTF. The CDR3, as DNA: TGTGCCAGCAGCCTTACCCAGGGGGGTGGCTACACCTTC.

The V call is TRBV28, the J call TRBJ2-7; 9 bases are shared with TRBD1. V lost 4 bases and J lost 5; bases outside the gene matches: 3. The CDR3 is 13 residues long. Per the germline V gene, CDR1 is MDHEN and CDR2 is SYDVKM. DNA of the CDR3: TGTGCCAGCAGTTCCCGGGACAGGGACGAGCAGTACTTC. Its translation is CASSSRDRDEQYF.

The V gene is TRBV4-2, the J gene TRBJ2-7; D possibly corresponds to TRBD1 (6 bases). The CDR3 has 16 amino acids. Germline values: CDR1 LGHNA, CDR2 YNFKEQ. Trimming stripped 1 base from V and 4 bases from J, with 17 bases between. The CDR3 is CASSQGGTGRGYEQYF. CDR3 sequence (DNA): TGTGCCAGCAGCCAAGGAGGTACGGGAAGGGGGTACGAGCAGTACTTC.

J is TRBJ2-3 and V is TRBV5-8; the D is unclear. Germline V gives CDR1 SGHTS, CDR2 YDEGEE. This CDR3 is 14 amino acids long. Trimming left V 0 bases short and J 1 base short, with 6 bases between. CDR3 sequence reads: CASSLVFGTDTQYF. For the CDR3, the DNA is TGTGCCAGCAGCTTGGTTTTCGGCACAGATACGCAGTATTTT. Using reference TRBV5-8 and TRBJ2-3 for the parts outside the CDR3, the full variable domain is EAGVTQSPTHLIKTRGQQATLRCSPISGHTSVYWYQQALGLGLQFLLWYDEGEERNRGNFPPRFSGRQFPNYSSELNVNALELEDSALYLCASSLVFGTDTQYFGPGTRLTVL.

The table lists this clone with a count of one. The rearrangement links TRBV4-3 to TRBJ1-4, with unresolved D. Trimming took off 1 base at V and 10 bases at J, with 7 bases between the two ends. The CDR3 contains 12 residues. Germline assignment: CDR1 LGHNA and CDR2 YSLEER. For the CDR3, the DNA is TGCGCCAGCAGCCAAGGGTCGGGAAAACTGTTTTTT. As protein: CASSQGSGKLFF.

The V gene is TRBV7-3, the J gene TRBJ2-3; the D is unclear. This CDR3 spans 13 amino acids. V lost 4 bases and J 2 bases, leaving 7 bases between the germline ends. The germline V gene has CDR1 SGHTA and CDR2 FQGTGA. The CDR3 loop is CASSSPNTDTQYF. CDR3 coding DNA: TGTGCCAGCAGCTCCCCAAACACAGATACGCAGTATTTT.

The chain joins TRBV27 to TRBJ2-6; 8 bases align to TRBD1. The CDR3 length is 14 residues. V shed 6 bases and J 4 bases; nucleotides not matched to a gene: 2. Germline V CDR1 and CDR2: MNHEY, SMNVEV (reference sequence). The CDR3 nucleotides are TGTGCCAGCAGCAGGGGGCTAGGGGCCAACGTCCTGACTTTC. Translating gives CASSRGLGANVLTF. The full variable domain, with the rest looked up from reference TRBV27 and TRBJ2-6, is EAQVTQNPRYLITVTGKKLTVTCSQNMNHEYMSWYRQDPGLGLRQIYYSMNVEVTDKGDVPEGYKVSRKEKRNFPLILESPSPNQTSLYFCASSRGLGANVLTFGAGSRLTVL.

The chain couples TRBV9 to TRBJ2-3; D unresolved. Trimming removed 0 bases from V and 2 bases from J, with 7 bases in between. The CDR3 loop spans 14 amino acids. Germline CDR1 is SGDLS and CDR2 is YYNGEE. CDR3 nucleotides: TGTGCCAGCAGCGTAGGCAGGATCACAGATACGCAGTATTTT. This encodes CASSVGRITDTQYF.

V is TRBV7-9 and J is TRBJ1-4; D uncertain. The CDR3 spans 16 residues. V lost 5 bases and J lost 8, with 21 bases in between. Per germline, CDR1 SEHNR and CDR2 FQNEAQ (reference sequence). Here the CDR3 reads CASSPRDTTTREKLFF. The CDR3 DNA reads TGTGCCAGCAGCCCCCGGGATACAACTACAAGGGAAAAACTGTTTTTT.

The V gene is TRBV7-8, the J gene TRBJ2-7, with D perhaps matching TRBD1 (5 bases). This CDR3 is built from 15 residues. Trimming pared 3 bases from V and 4 bases from J, leaving 16 bases between. CDR1 and CDR2 (germline): SGHVS, FQNEAQ. Here the CDR3 reads CASSFDSSNFYEQYF. CDR3 coding DNA: TGTGCCAGCAGCTTCGACAGTAGTAACTTTTACGAGCAGTACTTC.

The rearrangement joins TRBV4-2 to TRBJ1-2; weak D call: TRBD1 (6 bases). Germline V CDR1 and CDR2: LGHNA, YNFKEQ. This CDR3 has 12 amino acids. The V and J ends lost 5 bases and 8 bases respectively, with 12 bases between them. The CDR3 region is CASSARDTGYTF. CDR3 bases: TGTGCCAGCAGCGCCCGGGACACCGGCTACACCTTC.

The chain couples TRBV5-4 to TRBJ1-2, with D possibly matching TRBD1 (5 bases). The CDR3 totals 15 residues. V lost 3 bases and J 4 bases, leaving 16 bases between the germline ends. CDR1 is SGHNT, CDR2 YYREEE, per germline (reference sequence). Written as DNA, the CDR3 is TGTGCCAGCAGCTCGGGAGGACAAACCTTCTATGGCTACACCTTC. Amino acid sequence: CASSSGGQTFYGYTF.

The chain uses TRBV5-4 and TRBJ1-2; D uncertain. V shed 3 bases and J shed 4 bases, with 10 bases lying between them. The V gene's germline CDR1 is SGHNT and CDR2 YYREEE (reference sequence). The CDR3 consists of 13 residues. This CDR3 reads CASSSDGIYGYTF. The CDR3 coding sequence is TGTGCCAGCAGCTCGGACGGGATCTATGGCTACACCTTC.

This chain connects TRBV2 to TRBJ2-7; TRBD1 might be the D (6 bases). CDR3 length: 14 amino acids. The germline gives CDR1 SNHLY, CDR2 FYNNEI. Trimming took off 6 bases at V and 3 bases at J, with 15 bases between the two ends. The CDR3 DNA reads TGTGCCAGCAGACCTGACAGGTTCGGCTACGAGCAGTACTTC. Encoded protein: CASRPDRFGYEQYF.

The chain links TRBV5-1 to TRBJ2-2; 10 positions agree with TRBD2. The CDR3 is 16 amino acids. Germline-derived CDR1 and CDR2 are SGHRS and YFSETQ. After removal of 1 base from V and 4 bases from J, the junction contained 4 bases not matched to a gene. The CDR3 DNA follows: TGCGCCAGCAGCTTGCAAGCGGGAGGGGGCACCGGGGAGCTGTTTTTT. As protein: CASSLQAGGGTGELFF.

The rearrangement uses TRBV28 and TRBJ2-1; 8 bases are a match to TRBD2. Germline-derived CDR1 and CDR2 are MDHEN and SYDVKM. Trimming cost V 2 bases and J 7 bases; bases outside gene matches: 4. CDR3 size: 14 residues. CDR3 bases: TGTGCCAGCAGTTTACCCCCTAGCGGGAATGAGCAGTTCTTC. Its protein is CASSLPPSGNEQFF.

The V call is TRBV19, the J call TRBJ2-1; 7 nucleotides align to TRBD2. This CDR3 comprises 15 residues. J gave up 4 bases and V 7 bases, and 10 bases lay outside the gene matches. Germline V gene lookup returns CDR1 LNHDA and CDR2 SQIVND (reference sequence). As DNA, the CDR3 is TGTGCCAGTACCAACGTGGCGGGGGAGTACAATGAGCAGTTCTTC. This encodes CASTNVAGEYNEQFF. The whole variable domain, filled in from reference TRBV19 and TRBJ2-1, reads DGGITQSPKYLFRKEGQNVTLSCEQNLNHDAMYWYRQDPGQGLRLIYYSQIVNDFQKGDIAEGYSVSREKKESFPLTVTSAQKNPTAFYLCASTNVAGEYNEQFFGPGTRLTVL.